This T cell receptor (beta chain) came from a study of T cell responses to AZD1222 COVID-19 vaccine. General study results and limits: Most donors were white British, females outnumbered males, and clonal diversity was possibly underestimated. Of spike-specific TCRs, nearly half reportedly target regions left unmutated in variants.

TCRdb keeps only in-frame clones here, not all; method: immunoSEQ multiplex PCR. The table includes around 150,000 clones, 94% detected once. Germline loops: CDR1 LNHNV, CDR2 YYDKDF (reference sequence). CDR3 length: 13 residues. Of note for this clone: Its antigen remains unknown. The germline gene is not matched at one end of the junction; a read error may be the cause.

The sequence was collected from an adult in good health. The sequenced sample was peripheral blood, obtained on day 0 of AZD1222 vaccination. The V call is TRBV15, the J call TRBJ2-1; D gene ambiguous. The CDR3 coding sequence is TGTGCCACCAGCACCCTACGGTCCGTAGATGAGCTCTTC. Translation gives CATSTLRSVDELF.